This is a list of T cell receptor beta chains from one sample in a study of control samples from healthy donors and cancer patients. Assay used: immunoSEQ multiplex PCR; TCRdb lists only in-frame clones, some missing. Altogether fewer than 200,000 clones are present, approximately 94% being singletons, with the ten largest covering 1.2% to 1.5%. The sample consisted of blood. The receptors were sampled from a man aged 25 to 45 in good health. Both conserved end residues are part of each CDR3. D genes are given only for firm matches. The listing skips clone size in some rows; elsewhere it reads once, few, many or a size class.

D	V	J	size	DNA	CDR3
NA	TRBV15	TRBJ1-1	NA	TGTGCCACCAGCAGTGCAGGGGCTGAAGCTTTCTTT	CATSSAGAEAFF
NA	TRBV10-3	TRBJ1-5	NA	TGTGCCATCAGTGCAGCAGTGAGGGATCAGCCCCAGCATTTT	CAISAAVRDQPQHF
NA	TRBV7-2	TRBJ1-5	NA	TGTGCCAGCAGCTTAGCTGCAGGTAATCAGCCCCAGCATTTT	CASSLAAGNQPQHF
TRBD2	TRBV28	TRBJ2-6	NA	TGTGCCAGCAGTTTATCAGCTAGCGGGAGGATTGGGGCCAACGTCCTGACTTTC	CASSLSASGRIGANVLTF
TRBD2	TRBV18	TRBJ2-2	NA	TGTGCCAGCTCACCACCTAGCGGGAGCCTTAACACCGGGGAGCTGTTTTTT	CASSPPSGSLNTGELFF
NA	TRBV9	TRBJ2-5	NA	TGTGCCAGCAGCGTAGGAGACAGGAGGGAGACCCAGTACTTC	CASSVGDRRETQYF
NA	TRBV7-2	TRBJ1-1	NA	TGTGCCAGCAGCTACGGGGGCAGGAACACTGAAGCTTTCTTT	CASSYGGRNTEAFF
NA	TRBV7-2	TRBJ2-3	NA	TGTGCCAGCAGCTTACTAGGGCACACAGATACGCAGTATTTT	CASSLLGHTDTQYF
TRBD2	TRBV7-2	TRBJ2-1	NA	TGTGCCAGCAGCTTAGATCATAAGCCTACTAGCGGGGGTTACAATGAGCAGTTCTTC	CASSLDHKPTSGGYNEQFF
TRBD1	TRBV29-1	TRBJ2-5	few	TGCAGCTCCGCGACGGGACAGGGGTGGGAGACCCAGTACTTC	CSSATGQGWETQYF
NA	TRBV7-8	TRBJ2-5	NA	TGTGCCAGCAGCTTAGCGGTGGAACAGCTGGAGACCCAGTACTTC	CASSLAVEQLETQYF
TRBD1	TRBV6-2/TRBV6-3	TRBJ2-1	once	TGTGCCAGCAGTTACAAAGGACAGGGATTACGGGAGCAGTTCTTC	CASSYKGQGLREQFF
NA	TRBV18	TRBJ1-1	NA	TGTGCCAGCTCTCCGGACATGAACACTGAAGCTTTCTTT	CASSPDMNTEAFF
NA	TRBV27	TRBJ1-4	NA	TGTGCCAGCAGTTTGAGGCTGACTAATGAAAAACTGTTTTTT	CASSLRLTNEKLFF
NA	TRBV12-5	TRBJ1-5	NA	TGTGCTAGTGGTGGGGACACGCTCAATCAGCCCCAGCATTTT	CASGGDTLNQPQHF
NA	TRBV30	TRBJ1-1	NA	TGTGCCTGGCGACGGGGAGGCACTGAAGCTTTCTTT	CAWRRGGTEAFF
NA	TRBV28	TRBJ2-1	NA	TGTGCCAGCAGTTTGGGGCAGGTAGATTACAATGAGCAGTTCTTC	CASSLGQVDYNEQFF
NA	TRBV4-1	TRBJ2-1	NA	TGCGCCAGCAGCCAAGCCCTCCCTAGTTTTGGTTACAATGAGCAGTTCTTC	CASSQALPSFGYNEQFF
NA	TRBV10-3	TRBJ1-1	NA	TGTGCCATCAGTACCCGGAACACTGAAGCTTTCTTT	CAISTRNTEAFF
TRBD1	TRBV10-3	TRBJ1-4	NA	TGTGCCATCAGGGACAGGGAGGGTGAAAAACTGTTTTTT	CAIRDREGEKLFF
NA	TRBV10-3	TRBJ1-4	NA	TGTGCCATCAGTCCCGGGGTGATGGGGGTTGGTGAAAAACTGTTTTTT	CAISPGVMGVGEKLFF
TRBD1	TRBV6-6	TRBJ2-2	NA	TGTGCCAGTACTGACAGGGGAAACACCGGGGAGCTGTTTTTT	CASTDRGNTGELFF
NA	TRBV29-1	TRBJ2-5	NA	TGCAGCGTTGAGATTTCAGGGGCGCTGCAAGAGACCCAGTACTTC	CSVEISGALQETQYF
NA	TRBV7-2	TRBJ1-1	NA	TGTGCCAGCAGCATCTACAGGGTCCGGACTGAAGCTTTCTTT	CASSIYRVRTEAFF
TRBD2	TRBV25-1	TRBJ2-7	NA	TGTGCCAGCAGTGAATTTAGCGGGGGGGCGTACGAGCAGTACTTC	CASSEFSGGAYEQYF
NA	TRBV27	TRBJ2-7	many	TGTGCCAGCAGTTTAGGGCAGGGCGCCTACGAGCAGTACTTC	CASSLGQGAYEQYF
TRBD1	TRBV5-5	TRBJ1-2	NA	TGTGCCAGCAGCTTCACAGGGGGGCGGGGCTACACCTTC	CASSFTGGRGYTF
NA	TRBV4-1	TRBJ2-3	few	TGCGCCAGCAGCCAAGACGACCTAAGTACGCAGTATTTT	CASSQDDLSTQYF
NA	TRBV27	TRBJ2-7	NA	TGTGCCAGCAGTTTTCTTATTTCTCAAAAGGAGCAGTACTTC	CASSFLISQKEQYF
NA	TRBV24-1	TRBJ1-3	once	TGTGCCACCAGTGACTCGACAGACCCTCTAAGTTCCTCTGGAAACACCATATATTTT	CATSDSTDPLSSSGNTIYF
TRBD1	TRBV3-1/TRBV3-2	TRBJ1-1	NA	TGTGCCAGCAGCCGGGGACAGGGGATCACTGAAGCTTTCTTT	CASSRGQGITEAFF